One T cell receptor beta chain is described in this entry. Only in-frame clones appear in the TCRdb table, and some are missing; sequencing was by immunoSEQ multiplex PCR. The data contain 60,000 to 90,000 clones, 90% to 95% of them singletons. This record comes from a study of technical replicates of blood from several donors. Germline trimming cut 0 bases from V and 9 bases from J; bases unmatched to any gene: 16. Per the germline V gene, CDR1 is SGHDT and CDR2 is YYEEEE. This CDR3 comprises 17 residues. The sequence was collected from a human donor in good health. The sequenced sample consisted of T cells isolated from PBMCs. The gene calls are TRBV5-6 and TRBJ1-1, with 8 bases aligning to TRBD1. CDR3 sequence reads: CASSLVRRNGQGEKAFF. In DNA form, the CDR3 reads TGTGCCAGCAGCTTGGTACGCCGAAATGGACAGGGAGAGAAAGCTTTCTTT.